Each of the 11 T cell receptor beta chains below was sequenced from the same sample in a study of CD8 T cells in Susac syndrome. It was with random hexamers that roughly 0.5 to 1 ug RNA was reverse transcribed. TCRdb reanalysed the immunoSEQ multiplex PCR reads using MiXCR and keeps one entry per CDR3 protein. The sample lists roughly 190,000 distinct CDR3 sequences; 95% were seen once. The sequenced sample consisted of CD8+ T cells from PBMCs. These TCRs come from a human donor with Susac syndrome.

This sequence joins TRBV24-1 and TRBJ1-1; TRBD1 matches 9 bases. CDR3 length: 14 amino acids. The ends lost 4 bases at V and 9 bases at J; junction bases unmatched: 8. From germline, CDR1 is KGHDR and CDR2 SFDVKD. CDR3 protein: CATSEPGQGGKAFF. Here the CDR3 DNA reads TGTGCCACCAGTGAACCGGGACAGGGTGGAAAAGCTTTCTTT.

The chain employs TRBV27 and TRBJ2-1, with D uncertain. Germline V gene data show CDR1 as MNHEY and CDR2 as SMNVEV (reference sequence). The V end lost 4 bases, the J end lost 4 bases, and 14 bases lay between the germline ends. This CDR3 has 15 residues. CDR3 protein: CASSSADLVYNEQFF. CDR3 in DNA: TGTGCCAGCAGTTCCGCAGATCTGGTATACAATGAGCAGTTCTTC.

The chain recombines TRBV24-1 with TRBJ2-2; D ambiguous. The germline V gene encodes CDR1 KGHDR and CDR2 SFDVKD. The V and J ends lost 5 bases and 0 bases respectively, with 6 bases between them. The CDR3 spans 14 residues. This chain's CDR3 is CATSVSANTGELFF. The CDR3 bases are TGTGCCACCAGTGTGTCAGCGAACACCGGGGAGCTGTTTTTT.

This chain links TRBV4-1 with TRBJ2-7, with D hard to call. With 1 base removed from V and 7 bases from J, the gap between germline ends came to 23 bases. This CDR3 spans 17 amino acids. Germline V gene data show CDR1 as MGHRA and CDR2 as YSYEKL. The CDR3 protein is CASSQAGSEYDTREQYF. For the CDR3, the DNA is TGCGCCAGCAGCCAAGCTGGTTCGGAGTACGACACGCGGGAGCAGTACTTC.

This clonotype has more than one count but fewer than ten. V gene TRBV6-4 combines with J gene TRBJ1-1, with D perhaps TRBD1 (5 bases). V shed 6 bases and J shed 4 bases, with 9 bases lying between them. Germline assignment: CDR1 MRHNA and CDR2 SNTAGT. The CDR3 is 12 amino acids. The CDR3 nucleotides read TGTGCCAGCAGGCAGGGCGGCACTGAAGCTTTCTTT. It yields the protein CASRQGGTEAFF.

The CDR3 DNA reads as TGTGCCAGCAGCGTAACTAGCGGGAGTGGGGAGACCCAGTACTTC. Translating it yields CASSVTSGSGETQYF. This chain uses TRBV7-6 with TRBJ2-5; 11 nucleotides align to TRBD2. Germline CDR1 is SGHVS and CDR2 is FNYEAQ. J lost 5 bases, V lost 5 bases, and 7 bases had no gene match. The CDR3 extends over 15 amino acids.

V usage is TRBV29-1 and J usage is TRBJ1-3, with D possibly being TRBD1 (6 bases). Trimming shortened V by 5 bases and J by 7 bases, and 24 bases separated the two germline ends. This CDR3 is built from 16 residues. Per the germline V gene, CDR1 is SQVTM and CDR2 is ANQGSEA. In nucleotides, the CDR3 is TGCAGCGTTCCCTACCATGAAGAAGGGGGTGGGAACACCATATATTTT. As protein: CSVPYHEEGGGNTIYF.

The chain joins TRBV10-2 to TRBJ2-1; 10 bases map to TRBD2. Trimming took 0 bases from V and 4 from J; bases not matched to a gene: 0. Per the germline V gene, CDR1 is WSHSY and CDR2 is SAAADI. The CDR3 runs 15 residues. The CDR3 DNA reads as TGCGCCAGCAGTGAGTCTAGCGGGGGGTACAATGAGCAGTTCTTC. This codes for CASSESSGGYNEQFF.

The chain joins TRBV15 to TRBJ2-7, with 9 positions matching TRBD1. V dropped 0 bases and J dropped 7; count of bases not matched to a gene: 7. Germline-derived CDR1 and CDR2 are LNHNV and YYDKDF (reference sequence). CDR3 length equals 15 residues. CDR3 DNA sequence: TGTGCCACCAGCAGAGAACAGGGGGCGCTGGGGGAGCAGTACTTC. It codes for CATSREQGALGEQYF.

This clonotype showed up just a few times. The chain carries TRBV2 and TRBJ2-7, with D possibly TRBD2 on 6 matching bases. The germline CDR1 and CDR2 sequences are SNHLY and FYNNEI. This CDR3 comprises 10 residues. Deletions cut 6 bases from V and 7 bases from J, with 7 bases between. The CDR3 coding sequence is TGTGCCAGCAGGGGGGGAGAGCAGTACTTC. This codes for CASRGGEQYF.

Here the CDR3 reads CASSLGNSYNEQFF. CDR3 bases: TGTGCCAGCAGCTTAGGCAACAGCTACAATGAGCAGTTCTTC. The chain joins TRBV11-3 to TRBJ2-1; no clear D. The germline V and J ends were trimmed by 1 base and 3 bases, with 7 bases remaining between them. This CDR3 has 14 amino acids. CDR1 and CDR2 from the germline V gene are SGHNT and YENEEA. Full variable domain (missing parts from reference TRBV11-3 and TRBJ2-1): EAGVVQSPRYKIIEKKQPVAFWCNPISGHNTLYWYLQNLGQGPELLIRYENEEAVDDSQLPKDRFSAERLKGVDSTLKIQPAELGDSAVYLCASSLGNSYNEQFFGPGTRLTVL.